This TCR beta chain comes out of a study of OX40 agonist ivuxolimab in advanced cancers. On the study more broadly: Hepatocellular carcinoma, melanoma, renal cell or head and neck cancer affected the dose-escalation patients.

Study-wide results and caveats: CD4+ and CD8+ blood T cells expanded clonally by week 6 at 0.1 to 3.0 mg/kg. In general, CD8+ T cells held more expanded clones than CD4+ did, on average.

CDR1 and CDR2 from the germline V gene are LGHNA and YSLEER. V was shortened by 1 base and J by 2 bases, with 14 bases between the two germline ends. The CDR3 runs 17 residues. Details on this clone: As yet, its antigen is unknown.

The assay was immunoSEQ multiplex PCR, and TCRdb's table has in-frame clones only and misses some. The table lists 90,000 to 120,000 clones, approximately 90% of them singletons, with roughly 1.1% in the top ten. V gene TRBV4-3 combines with J gene TRBJ1-4, with D unclear. The clonotype was recovered from an adult with an advanced solid tumor such as melanoma, head and neck, liver or kidney cancer. The sample in question was CD4+ or CD8+ T cells sorted from blood, obtained in a trial of the OX40 agonist ivuxolimab. CDR3 nucleotides: TGCGCCAGCAGCCAAGTGGGTCGTGGAGGCACTAATGAAAAACTGTTTTTT. Its protein is CASSQVGRGGTNEKLFF.